The 29 T cell receptor beta chains below all came from one sample that was sequenced in a study of blood T cell repertoires in COVID-19. This table comes from immunoSEQ multiplex PCR, and its TCRdb copy is limited to in-frame clones, with some not included. The sample lists about 200,000 clones; about 89% were seen once. Sequenced sample: PBMCs or T cells enriched from blood (not recorded which). The receptors come from a woman aged 18-29 years who had recovered from COVID-19.

This clone has just one count. This chain uses TRBV27 with TRBJ2-5; unclear D gene. The CDR3 length is 16 residues. Germline V gene lookup returns CDR1 MNHEY and CDR2 SMNVEV (reference sequence). Trimming left V 4 bases short and J 2 bases short, with 17 bases between. The CDR3 bases are TGTGCCAGCAGTTCCACCTCCGTTTTAACTCAAGAGACCCAGTACTTC. This sequence encodes CASSSTSVLTQETQYF.

The rearrangement uses TRBV4-1 and TRBJ1-2; 8 positions agree with TRBD1. With V trimmed by 5 bases and J by 0 bases, 2 bases remained unmatched. There are 14 residues in the CDR3. Germline loops: CDR1 MGHRA, CDR2 YSYEKL. The CDR3 region has the DNA TGCGCCAGCAGCAGACAGGGGACTAACTATGGCTACACCTTC. This encodes CASSRQGTNYGYTF.

The CDR3 DNA follows: TGTGCCAGCAGGAGACAGGCCCGGGAGACCCAGTACTTC. Translating gives CASRRQARETQYF. The V and J genes are TRBV5-6 and TRBJ2-5; D perhaps matches TRBD1 (6 bases). V lost 5 bases and J lost 5, with 13 bases in between. This CDR3 comprises 13 residues. Per germline, CDR1 SGHDT and CDR2 YYEEEE.

The rearrangement joins TRBV28 to TRBJ1-3; D is unresolved. The V end lost 2 bases, the J end lost 0 bases, and 8 bases lay between the germline ends. CDR1 MDHEN and CDR2 SYDVKM come from the germline V gene. This CDR3 has 15 residues. CDR3 DNA: TGTGCCAGCAGTTTACTTATCTACTCTGGAAACACCATATATTTT. Protein: CASSLLIYSGNTIYF.

This chain uses TRBV27 with TRBJ1-2; 11 nucleotides agree with TRBD1. The V gene end was trimmed by 5 bases and the J gene end by 6 bases; junction bases not matched to a gene: 11. Germline V lookup: CDR1 MNHEY, CDR2 SMNVEV (reference sequence). This CDR3 is built from 16 residues. CDR3 nucleotides: TGTGCCAGCAGTCCATTGGGGACAGGGGGGTCGGATGGCTACACCTTC. Translation gives CASSPLGTGGSDGYTF.

The rearrangement joins TRBV7-9 to TRBJ2-2, with D maybe TRBD1 (5 bases). With 5 bases removed from V and 1 base from J, the gap between germline ends came to 14 bases. CDR3 length: 16 amino acids. The germline gives CDR1 SEHNR, CDR2 FQNEAQ (reference sequence). The DNA for the CDR3 is TGTGCCAGCAGCCGACAGACCACGGGGAACACCGGGGAGCTGTTTTTT. Its translation: CASSRQTTGNTGELFF.

V is TRBV2 and J is TRBJ1-5, with 9 nucleotides matching TRBD1. Trimming at V came to 6 bases and at J to 4 bases, leaving 7 bases not matched to a gene. This CDR3 region has 15 residues. Germline V CDR1 and CDR2: SNHLY, FYNNEI. The CDR3 region has the DNA TGTGCCAGCAGCGACAGGGGGTATAGTAATCAGCCCCAGCATTTT. It codes for CASSDRGYSNQPQHF. The whole variable domain, remainder taken from reference TRBV2 and TRBJ1-5, is EPEVTQTPSHQVTQMGQEVILRCVPISNHLYFYWYRQILGQKVEFLVSFYNNEISEKSEIFDDQFSVERPDGSNFTLKIRSTKLEDSAMYFCASSDRGYSNQPQHFGDGTRLSIL.

The chain has TRBV27 and TRBJ2-3, with 9 bases identical to TRBD2. The CDR3 contains 14 residues. Germline CDR1 and CDR2: MNHEY and SMNVEV (reference sequence). V trimming: 8 bases; J trimming: 6 bases; junction bases outside the gene matches: 9. CDR3 in DNA: TGTGCCAGCCAGACTAGCGGATACGTGGATACGCAGTATTTT. This encodes CASQTSGYVDTQYF.

This clone was detected only once. The chain recombines TRBV7-9 with TRBJ1-3; 9 bases fit TRBD1. The CDR3 length is 16 residues. V trimming: 8 bases; J trimming: 0 bases; junction bases outside the gene matches: 8. CDR1 is SEHNR and CDR2 is FQNEAQ in the germline V gene (reference sequence). In DNA, the CDR3 is TGTGCCAGCGCCGGACAGGGGCCCAGCTCTGGAAACACCATATATTTT. Its translation is CASAGQGPSSGNTIYF.

The chain uses TRBV7-8 and TRBJ2-5; tentative D call: TRBD1 (5 bases). The germline V gene has CDR1 SGHVS and CDR2 FQNEAQ. The CDR3 totals 14 residues. Trimming shortened V by 5 bases and J by 2 bases, and 12 bases separated the two germline ends. CDR3 protein: CASSRGREQETQYF. CDR3 bases: TGTGCCAGCAGCCGAGGCAGGGAACAAGAGACCCAGTACTTC. Using reference TRBV7-8 and TRBJ2-5 for the parts outside the CDR3, the full variable domain is GAGVSQSPRYKVAKRGQDVALRCDPISGHVSLFWYQQALGQGPEFLTYFQNEAQLDKSGLPSDRFFAERPEGSVSTLKIQRTQQEDSAVYLCASSRGREQETQYFGPGTRLLVL.

The V and J genes are TRBV25-1 and TRBJ1-3, with 7 positions matching TRBD1. From germline, CDR1 is MGHDK and CDR2 SYGVNS. Trimming took 6 bases from V and 0 from J; bases not matched to a gene: 8. The CDR3 extends over 16 amino acids. CDR3 nucleotides: TGTGCCAGCAGAAATGACAGGGCCATCTCTGGAAACACCATATATTTT. Amino acids: CASRNDRAISGNTIYF.

The J gene is TRBJ2-7, the V gene TRBV6-7; a possible D gene is TRBD1 (6 bases). TRBV6-7 is given ORF status, its function remaining uncertain. The CDR3 runs to 15 residues. V was shortened by 7 bases and J by 4 bases, with 20 bases between the two germline ends. The CDR3 nucleotides are TGTGCCAGCACTCAGGGGTCCTCCTCAGGATACGAGCAGTACTTC. Amino acids: CASTQGSSSGYEQYF.

The chain carries TRBV7-9 and TRBJ2-7; the match to TRBD1 covers 10 bases. The germline CDR1 and CDR2 sequences are SEHNR and FQNEAQ (reference sequence). This CDR3 comprises 14 residues. J was trimmed by 1 base and V by 5 bases; bases with no gene match: 2. CDR3 DNA: TGTGCCAGCAGCGCGGACAGGGGGTCCTACGAGCAGTACTTC. Amino acid sequence: CASSADRGSYEQYF.

The rearrangement links TRBV10-3 to TRBJ2-3; 9 nucleotides agree with TRBD1. This CDR3 spans 14 amino acids. Germline trimming cut 6 bases from V and 4 bases from J; bases unmatched to any gene: 5. Germline-derived CDR1 and CDR2 are ENHRY and SYGVKD. The DNA of the CDR3 is TGTGCCATCAGCCAGGGACAGGGTGCAGATACGCAGTATTTT. Translated, it gives CAISQGQGADTQYF.

V and J are TRBV4-1 and TRBJ2-7, with 7 nucleotides matching TRBD2. The V and J ends lost 0 bases and 2 bases, in that order; junction bases with no gene match: 4. The CDR3 has 15 amino acids. CDR1 and CDR2 (germline): MGHRA, YSYEKL. CDR3 sequence reads: CASSQDSGGPYEQYF. The CDR3 DNA is TGCGCCAGCAGCCAAGATTCGGGGGGACCCTACGAGCAGTACTTC.

V and J are TRBV10-3 and TRBJ1-6, with D possibly matching TRBD1 (5 bases). The V gene lost 1 base and the J gene lost 9 bases, with 13 bases spanning the gap. Germline V gives CDR1 ENHRY, CDR2 SYGVKD. The CDR3 extends over 15 amino acids. This CDR3 reads CAISELGPGRSPLHF. The CDR3 region has the DNA TGTGCCATCAGTGAGTTGGGGCCAGGTCGTTCACCCCTCCACTTT.

This chain joins TRBV28 and TRBJ1-5, with D unresolved. The CDR3 is 15 amino acids. Germline V gene lookup returns CDR1 MDHEN and CDR2 SYDVKM. V gave up 6 bases and J gave up 2 bases, with 14 bases separating them. The CDR3 DNA reads TGTGCCAGCAGCCCCACGCGGGTGGGCAATCAGCCCCAGCATTTT. Protein sequence: CASSPTRVGNQPQHF. The variable domain in full, completed from reference TRBV28 and TRBJ1-5, reads DVKVTQSSRYLVKRTGEKVFLECVQDMDHENMFWYRQDPGLGLRLIYFSYDVKMKEKGDIPEGYSVSREKKERFSLILESASTNQTSMYLCASSPTRVGNQPQHFGDGTRLSIL.

The genes are TRBV6-5 and TRBJ2-3; 8 bases are a match to TRBD1. CDR3 length equals 15 residues. Per the germline V gene, CDR1 is MNHEY and CDR2 is SVGAGI. The J segment lost 5 bases and the V segment lost 5 bases, leaving 9 bases of the junction unmatched. CDR3 bases: TGTGCCAGCAGTCGGTGGGGACAGGTCAAAGATACGCAGTATTTT. Translated, it gives CASSRWGQVKDTQYF.

V is TRBV28 and J is TRBJ1-4; no clear D. V was cut by 6 bases and J by 8 bases, with 7 bases left in between. CDR1 and CDR2 from the germline V gene are MDHEN and SYDVKM. The CDR3 is 11 amino acids. CDR3: CASRDWEKLFF. In DNA form, the CDR3 reads TGTGCCAGCAGGGACTGGGAAAAACTGTTTTTT.

The chain uses TRBV28 and TRBJ1-3, with TRBD1 identical over 7 bases. The CDR3 is made up of 15 amino acids. V lost 5 bases and J lost 4; bases outside the gene matches: 8. Germline V gene sequence: CDR1 MDHEN, CDR2 SYDVKM. The DNA of the CDR3 is TGTGCCAGCAGTCTACCCGACAGGGTGGGAAACACCATATATTTT. Amino acid sequence: CASSLPDRVGNTIYF.

This clone was seen a single time. The chain links TRBV27 to TRBJ2-3; D perhaps matches TRBD2 (6 bases). V was pared by 4 bases and J by 5 bases, with 16 bases between. Germline V gene data show CDR1 as MNHEY and CDR2 as SMNVEV (reference sequence). CDR3 length: 15 amino acids. The CDR3 sequence is CASSSGGRAGDTQYF. CDR3 nucleotide sequence: TGTGCCAGCAGTTCCGGCGGCAGAGCGGGAGATACGCAGTATTTT.

The rearrangement joins TRBV30 to TRBJ1-1; 7 bases line up with TRBD1. V shed 3 bases, J shed 0 bases, and the junction held 4 bases outside the gene matches. CDR3 length equals 14 residues. CDR1 and CDR2 from the germline V gene are GTSNPN and SVGIG (reference sequence). The CDR3 DNA is TGTGCCTGGAGCTCGACAGGGTTGAACACTGAAGCTTTCTTT. Translating gives CAWSSTGLNTEAFF.

CDR3 residues: CASSLDSRKQYF. The CDR3 DNA sequence: TGTGCCAGCAGCCTGGACAGCCGGAAGCAGTACTTC. This chain links TRBV12-3 or TRBV12-4 with TRBJ2-7, with D maybe TRBD1 (6 bases). CDR3 size: 12 residues. The V and J ends lost 6 bases and 8 bases respectively, with 14 bases between them.

The CDR3 DNA reads as TGTGCCAGCAGCTTAGACCGGGGTTACAATGAGCAGTTCTTC. This encodes CASSLDRGYNEQFF. V and J are TRBV11-2 and TRBJ2-1, with D possibly matching TRBD2 (5 bases). V was shortened by 0 bases and J by 4 bases, with 7 bases between the two germline ends. The germline V gene has CDR1 SGHAT and CDR2 FQNNGV. The CDR3 length is 14 residues.

This sequence joins TRBV6-5 and TRBJ1-4; D may be TRBD1 (6 bases). The CDR3 sequence is 14 residues long. Germline CDR1 reads MNHEY; CDR2 reads SVGAGI. Trimming removed 10 bases from V and 7 bases from J, with 19 bases in between. The CDR3, as DNA: TGTGCCACCTCCCGAGGGGGTCAGGGTGAAAAACTGTTTTTT. This encodes CATSRGGQGEKLFF.

The genes are TRBV2 and TRBJ1-2; weak D call: TRBD1 (5 bases). Trimming pared 11 bases from V and 6 bases from J, leaving 13 bases between. Germline CDR1 reads SNHLY; CDR2 reads FYNNEI. The length of the CDR3 is 11 residues. CDR3 loop: CASGQGDGYTF. The CDR3 coding sequence is TGTGCCTCTGGGCAGGGTGATGGCTACACCTTC.

The rearrangement links TRBV6-5 to TRBJ1-5; tentative D call: TRBD1 (5 bases). Trimming cost V 5 bases and J 3 bases, with 14 bases left between them. Germline V gene data show CDR1 as MNHEY and CDR2 as SVGAGI. This CDR3 has 15 amino acids. CDR3 bases: TGTGCCAGCAGTCGCTACCCACAGGTCAATCAGCCCCAGCATTTT. This gives the protein CASSRYPQVNQPQHF.

This clone was seen more than once but under ten times. The chain is built from TRBV6-4 and TRBJ2-3; TRBD2 aligns across 8 bases. CDR1 MRHNA and CDR2 SNTAGT come from the germline V gene. The CDR3 totals 15 residues. Trimming at V came to 0 bases and at J to 1 base, leaving 0 bases not matched to a gene. The CDR3 loop reads CASSDSSGGTDTQYF. CDR3 coding DNA: TGTGCCAGCAGTGACTCTAGCGGGGGCACAGATACGCAGTATTTT.

The chain joins TRBV5-3 to TRBJ1-1; D is unresolved. TRBV5-3 is an open reading frame whose function is uncertain. CDR3 length: 13 amino acids. Trimming removed 0 bases from V and 7 bases from J, with 10 bases in between. The CDR3, as DNA: TGTGCCAGAAGCTTGGTCCACGGTGATGAAGCTTTCTTT. Amino acids: CARSLVHGDEAFF.